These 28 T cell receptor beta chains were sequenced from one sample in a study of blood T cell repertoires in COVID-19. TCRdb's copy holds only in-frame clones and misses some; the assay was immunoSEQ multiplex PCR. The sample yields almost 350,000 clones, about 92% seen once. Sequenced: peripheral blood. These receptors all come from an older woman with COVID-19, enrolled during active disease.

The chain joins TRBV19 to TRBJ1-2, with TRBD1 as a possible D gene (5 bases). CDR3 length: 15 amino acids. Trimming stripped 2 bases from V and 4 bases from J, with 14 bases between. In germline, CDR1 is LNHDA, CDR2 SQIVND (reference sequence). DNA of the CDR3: TGTGCCAGTAGTATAAGGCCGGGGGGGAGCTATGGCTACACCTTC. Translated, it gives CASSIRPGGSYGYTF.

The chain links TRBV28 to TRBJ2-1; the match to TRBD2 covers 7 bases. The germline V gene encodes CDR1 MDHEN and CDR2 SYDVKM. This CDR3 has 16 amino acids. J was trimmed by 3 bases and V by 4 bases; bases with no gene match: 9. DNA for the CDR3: TGTGCCAGCAGTTCCGCTGGCGGGGGTCTCTACAATGAGCAGTTCTTC. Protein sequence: CASSSAGGGLYNEQFF.

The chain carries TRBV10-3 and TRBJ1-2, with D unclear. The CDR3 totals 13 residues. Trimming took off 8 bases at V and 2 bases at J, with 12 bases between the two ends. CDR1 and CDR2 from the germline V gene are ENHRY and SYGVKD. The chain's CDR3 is CAIGPRGNYGYTF. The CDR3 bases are TGTGCCATCGGCCCCCGGGGAAACTATGGCTACACCTTC.

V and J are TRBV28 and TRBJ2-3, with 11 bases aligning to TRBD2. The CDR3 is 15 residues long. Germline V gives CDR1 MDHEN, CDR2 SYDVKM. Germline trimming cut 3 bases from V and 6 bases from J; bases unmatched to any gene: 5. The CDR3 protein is CASSFGSGGADTQYF. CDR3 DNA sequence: TGTGCCAGCAGTTTTGGTAGCGGGGGGGCGGATACGCAGTATTTT.

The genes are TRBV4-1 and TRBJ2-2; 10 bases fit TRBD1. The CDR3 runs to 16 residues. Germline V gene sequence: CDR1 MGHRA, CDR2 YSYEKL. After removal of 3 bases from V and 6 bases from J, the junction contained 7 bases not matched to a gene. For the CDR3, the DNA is TGCGCCAGCAGCCAGTCCGGGACAGGGGTGGCCGGGGAGCTGTTTTTT. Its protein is CASSQSGTGVAGELFF.

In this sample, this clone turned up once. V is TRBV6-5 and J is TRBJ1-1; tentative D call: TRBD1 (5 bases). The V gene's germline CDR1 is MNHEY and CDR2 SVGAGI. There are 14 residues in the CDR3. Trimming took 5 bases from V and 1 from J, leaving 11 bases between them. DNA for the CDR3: TGTGCCAGCAGTACACAGGTGGGGAACACTGAAGCTTTCTTT. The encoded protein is CASSTQVGNTEAFF.

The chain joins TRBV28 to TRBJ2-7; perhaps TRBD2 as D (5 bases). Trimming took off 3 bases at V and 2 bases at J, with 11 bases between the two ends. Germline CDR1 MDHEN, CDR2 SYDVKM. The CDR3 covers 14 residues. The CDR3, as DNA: TGTGCCAGCAGTTTGTCGGGGAGTACCTACGAGCAGTACTTC. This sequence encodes CASSLSGSTYEQYF.

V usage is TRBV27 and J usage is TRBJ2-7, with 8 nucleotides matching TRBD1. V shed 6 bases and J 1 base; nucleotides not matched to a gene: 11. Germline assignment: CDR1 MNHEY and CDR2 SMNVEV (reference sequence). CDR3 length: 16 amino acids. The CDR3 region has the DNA TGTGCCAGCAGCTCACCCGGACAGGGTAAATCCTACGAGCAGTACTTC. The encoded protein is CASSSPGQGKSYEQYF.

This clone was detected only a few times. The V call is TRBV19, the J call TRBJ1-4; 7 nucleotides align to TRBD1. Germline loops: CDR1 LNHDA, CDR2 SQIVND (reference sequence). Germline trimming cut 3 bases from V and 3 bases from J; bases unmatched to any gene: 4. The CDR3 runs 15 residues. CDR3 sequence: CASSMGTAPNEKLFF. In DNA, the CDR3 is TGTGCCAGTAGTATGGGGACAGCTCCTAATGAAAAACTGTTTTTT.

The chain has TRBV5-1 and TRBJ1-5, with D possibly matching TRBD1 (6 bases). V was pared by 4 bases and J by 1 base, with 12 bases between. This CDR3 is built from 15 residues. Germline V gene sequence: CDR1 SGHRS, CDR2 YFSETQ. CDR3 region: CASSMQGTSNQPQHF. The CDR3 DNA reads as TGCGCCAGCAGCATGCAGGGGACCAGCAATCAGCCCCAGCATTTT.

The CDR3 region has the DNA TGCAGTGCCACTTTCCCCTCTGGCTACACCTTC. This codes for CSATFPSGYTF. The chain couples TRBV20-1 to TRBJ1-2, with unresolved D. Looked up from germline, CDR1 is DFQATT and CDR2 is SNEGSKA (reference sequence). With 6 bases removed from V and 7 bases from J, the gap between germline ends came to 12 bases. The CDR3 runs to 11 residues.

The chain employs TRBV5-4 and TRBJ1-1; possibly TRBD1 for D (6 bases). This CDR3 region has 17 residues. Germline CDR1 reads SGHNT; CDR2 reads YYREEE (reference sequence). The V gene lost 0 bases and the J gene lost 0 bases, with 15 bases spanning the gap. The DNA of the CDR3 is TGTGCCAGCAGCTTGGATCCTCAGTGGGGGCTGAACACTGAAGCTTTCTTT. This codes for CASSLDPQWGLNTEAFF.

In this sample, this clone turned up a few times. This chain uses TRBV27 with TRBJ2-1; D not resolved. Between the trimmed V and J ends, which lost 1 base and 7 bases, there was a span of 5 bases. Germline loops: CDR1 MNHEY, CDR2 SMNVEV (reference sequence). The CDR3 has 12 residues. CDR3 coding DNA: TGTGCCAGCAGTTTATTCCCAAATGAGCAGTTCTTC. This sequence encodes CASSLFPNEQFF.

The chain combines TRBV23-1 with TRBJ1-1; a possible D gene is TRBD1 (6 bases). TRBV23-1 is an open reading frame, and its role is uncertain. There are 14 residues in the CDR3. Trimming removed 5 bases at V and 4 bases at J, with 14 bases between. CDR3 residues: CASSYGGRTTEAFF. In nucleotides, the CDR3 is TGCGCCAGCAGTTATGGGGGCAGGACCACTGAAGCTTTCTTT.

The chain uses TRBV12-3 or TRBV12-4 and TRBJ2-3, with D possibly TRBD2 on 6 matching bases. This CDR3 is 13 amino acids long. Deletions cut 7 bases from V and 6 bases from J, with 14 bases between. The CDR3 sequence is CASTAGGADTQYF. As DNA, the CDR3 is TGTGCCAGCACCGCCGGCGGGGCGGATACGCAGTATTTT.

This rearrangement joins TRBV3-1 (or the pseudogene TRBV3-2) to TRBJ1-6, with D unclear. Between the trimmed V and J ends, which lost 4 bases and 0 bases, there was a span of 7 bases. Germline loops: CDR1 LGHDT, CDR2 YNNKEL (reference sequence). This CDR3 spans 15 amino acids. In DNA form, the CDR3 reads TGTGCCAGCAGCCCACTGAACTCCTATAATTCACCCCTCCACTTT. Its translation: CASSPLNSYNSPLHF.

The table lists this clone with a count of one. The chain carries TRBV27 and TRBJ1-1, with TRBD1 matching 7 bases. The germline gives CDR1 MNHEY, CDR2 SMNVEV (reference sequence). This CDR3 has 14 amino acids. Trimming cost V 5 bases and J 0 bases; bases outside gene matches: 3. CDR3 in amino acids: CASSRGLMNTEAFF. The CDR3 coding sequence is TGTGCCAGCAGTAGGGGGCTGATGAACACTGAAGCTTTCTTT.

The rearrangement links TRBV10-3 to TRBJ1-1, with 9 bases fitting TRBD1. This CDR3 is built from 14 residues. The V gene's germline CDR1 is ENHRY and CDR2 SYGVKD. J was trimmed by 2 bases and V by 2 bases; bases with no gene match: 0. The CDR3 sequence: CAISETGGNTEAFF. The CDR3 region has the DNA TGTGCCATCAGTGAGACAGGGGGCAACACTGAAGCTTTCTTT.

The CDR3 protein is CASSLKTGRPSSEAFF. The CDR3 DNA is TGTGCCAGCAGTTTAAAGACAGGGAGGCCGTCTTCTGAAGCTTTCTTT. The chain uses TRBV28 and TRBJ1-1; 7 nucleotides line up with TRBD1. The CDR3 runs to 16 residues. The germline V gene encodes CDR1 MDHEN and CDR2 SYDVKM. V lost 2 bases, J lost 6 bases, and 12 bases stayed unmatched.

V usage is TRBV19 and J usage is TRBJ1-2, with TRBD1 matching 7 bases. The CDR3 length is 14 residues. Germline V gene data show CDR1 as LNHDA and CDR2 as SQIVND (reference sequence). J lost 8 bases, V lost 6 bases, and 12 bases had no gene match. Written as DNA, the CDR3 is TGTGCCAGTAGCCCTACAGGGGATAGAGGCGGCTACACCTTC. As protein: CASSPTGDRGGYTF.

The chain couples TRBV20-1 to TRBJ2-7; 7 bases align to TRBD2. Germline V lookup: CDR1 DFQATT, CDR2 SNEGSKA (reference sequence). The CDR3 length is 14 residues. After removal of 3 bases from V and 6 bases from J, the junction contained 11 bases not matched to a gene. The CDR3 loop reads CSASRAGVLVEQYF. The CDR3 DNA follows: TGCAGTGCTAGTCGGGCGGGAGTACTAGTCGAGCAGTACTTC.

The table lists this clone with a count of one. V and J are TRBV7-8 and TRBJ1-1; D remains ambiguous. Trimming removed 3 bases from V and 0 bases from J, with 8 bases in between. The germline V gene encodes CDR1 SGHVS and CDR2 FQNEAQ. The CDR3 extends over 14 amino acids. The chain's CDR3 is CASSFEQLNTEAFF. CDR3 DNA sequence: TGTGCCAGCAGCTTTGAACAGTTGAACACTGAAGCTTTCTTT.

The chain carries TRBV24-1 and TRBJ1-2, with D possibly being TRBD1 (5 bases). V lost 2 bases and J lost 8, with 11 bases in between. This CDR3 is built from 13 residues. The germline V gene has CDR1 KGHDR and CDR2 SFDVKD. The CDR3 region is CATSDSGLDGYTF. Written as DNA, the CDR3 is TGTGCCACCAGTGATTCAGGGCTCGACGGCTACACCTTC.

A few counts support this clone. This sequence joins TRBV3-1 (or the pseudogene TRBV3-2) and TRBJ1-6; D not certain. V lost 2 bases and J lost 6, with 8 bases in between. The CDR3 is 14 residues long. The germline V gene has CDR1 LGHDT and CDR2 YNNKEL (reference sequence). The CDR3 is CASSQRSVNSPLHF. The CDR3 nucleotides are TGTGCCAGCAGCCAAAGGAGCGTTAATTCACCCCTCCACTTT.

The CDR3 sequence: CASSPGQGVWGYGYTF. For the CDR3, the DNA is TGTGCCAGCAGCCCAGGACAGGGGGTGTGGGGCTATGGCTACACCTTC. The V call is TRBV9, the J call TRBJ1-2; TRBD1 matches at 10 bases. After removal of 4 bases from V and 4 bases from J, the junction contained 10 bases not matched to a gene. Germline CDR1 SGDLS, CDR2 YYNGEE. CDR3 length: 16 residues.

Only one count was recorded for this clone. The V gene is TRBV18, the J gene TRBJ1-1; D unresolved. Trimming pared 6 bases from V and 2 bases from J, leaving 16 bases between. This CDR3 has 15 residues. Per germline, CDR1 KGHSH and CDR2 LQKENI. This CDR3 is CASSEARLVNTEAFF. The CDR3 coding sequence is TGTGCCAGCTCCGAAGCGCGGTTGGTAAACACTGAAGCTTTCTTT.

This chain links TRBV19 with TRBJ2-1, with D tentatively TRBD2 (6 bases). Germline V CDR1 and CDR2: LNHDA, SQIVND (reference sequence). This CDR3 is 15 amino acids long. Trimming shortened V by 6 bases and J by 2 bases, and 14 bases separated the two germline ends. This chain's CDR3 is CASRGLTRPYNEQFF. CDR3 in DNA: TGTGCCAGTAGGGGATTGACTAGGCCCTACAATGAGCAGTTCTTC.

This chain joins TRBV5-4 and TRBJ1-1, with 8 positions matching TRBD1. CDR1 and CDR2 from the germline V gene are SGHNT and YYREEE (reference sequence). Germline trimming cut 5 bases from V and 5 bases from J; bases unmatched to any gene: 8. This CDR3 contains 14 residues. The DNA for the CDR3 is TGTGCCAGCAGTCTTGATACAGGGGGTACTGAAGCTTTCTTT. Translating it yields CASSLDTGGTEAFF.